The TCR beta chain under discussion was sequenced for a study of CD4+ T cells in melanoma. Some clones are missing from TCRdb's copy, which holds only in-frame ones; the method was immunoSEQ multiplex PCR. This sample carries more than 13,000 clones, approximately 62% of them seen once, and the ten largest clones take approximately 15%. The CDR3 has 16 residues. Germline V gives CDR1 SEHNR, CDR2 FQNEAQ (reference sequence). Trimming left V 1 base short and J 5 bases short, with 18 bases between. J is TRBJ2-7 and V is TRBV7-9, with D possibly being TRBD2 (6 bases). Sequenced input: cells from a culture (not recorded whether cultured in vitro). The source is a human donor with melanoma. CDR3 in DNA: TGTGCCAGCAGCTTAGGACCCACTAGCTGGCGGGACGAGCAGTACTTC. Translating gives CASSLGPTSWRDEQYF.